This TCR beta chain comes out of a study of patients and donors after allogeneic stem cell transplantation. CDR3 length equals 14 residues. V was clipped by 3 bases and J by 1 base, with 9 bases between them. This clonotype has more than one count but fewer than ten. TCRdb recomputed calls from the RT-PCR reads with MiXCR, one row per CDR3 protein. The table shows roughly 880,000 distinct CDR3 sequences, with roughly 18% occurring only once. The chain combines TRBV12-3 or TRBV12-4 with TRBJ1-1; D call uncertain. Sequences were obtained from blood, either unsorted or a sorted T cell fraction (not recorded which). The clonotype comes from a human donor who was either an allogeneic HSCT recipient or a stem cell or donor lymphocyte infusion donor (not recorded which). It is not recorded whose cells these are; they may come from a transplant donor. This CDR3 is CASSFARSNTEAFF. The CDR3 DNA is TGTGCCAGCAGTTTCGCCAGATCGAACACTGAAGCTTTCTTT.